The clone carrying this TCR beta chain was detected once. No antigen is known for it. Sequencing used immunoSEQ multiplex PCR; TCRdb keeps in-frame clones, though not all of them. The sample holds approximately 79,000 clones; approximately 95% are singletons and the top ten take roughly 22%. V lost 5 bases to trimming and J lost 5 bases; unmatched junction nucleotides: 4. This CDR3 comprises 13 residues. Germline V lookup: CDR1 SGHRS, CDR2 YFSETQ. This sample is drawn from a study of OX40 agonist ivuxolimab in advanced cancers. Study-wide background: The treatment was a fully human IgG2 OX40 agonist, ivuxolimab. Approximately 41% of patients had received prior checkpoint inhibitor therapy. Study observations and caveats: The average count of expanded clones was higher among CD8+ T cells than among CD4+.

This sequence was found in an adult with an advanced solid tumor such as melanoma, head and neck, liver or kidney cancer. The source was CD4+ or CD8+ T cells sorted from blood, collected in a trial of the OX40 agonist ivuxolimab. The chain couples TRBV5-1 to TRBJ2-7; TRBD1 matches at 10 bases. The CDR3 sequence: CASRADRGDEQYF. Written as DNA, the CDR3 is TGCGCCAGCAGGGCGGACAGGGGGGACGAGCAGTACTTC. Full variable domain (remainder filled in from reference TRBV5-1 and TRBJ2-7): KAGVTQTPRYLIKTRGQQVTLSCSPISGHRSVSWYQQTPGQGLQFLFEYFSETQRNKGNFPGRFSGRQFSNSRSEMNVSTLELGDSALYLCASRADRGDEQYFGPGTRLTVT.